The present TCR beta chain was sequenced within a study of chemoradiotherapy in HPV16-positive cancers. Background on the study: Candidate HPV-specific clones and shared TCR motifs came from two HPV16-positive patients. General study results and limits: For HPV16-positive patients, expanding HPV-responsive T cells associated with longer recurrence-free survival.

The CDR3 sequence is 13 residues long. Per the germline V gene, CDR1 is LNHDA and CDR2 is SQIVND (reference sequence). V gave up 7 bases and J gave up 7 bases, with 14 bases separating them. With regard to this clone: Its antigen is not identified.

Repertoires were generated with immunoSEQ multiplex PCR, while TCRdb's copy carries only in-frame clones and drops some. This sample has around 12,000 clones, with 75% to 90% found just once. Samples were taken several times over chemoradiotherapy. The source is a human donor with HPV-associated anogenital cancer. The V gene is TRBV19, the J gene TRBJ1-5; D may be TRBD1 (5 bases). Sequencing was performed on blood, taken from a patient who underwent chemoradiotherapy. The DNA for the CDR3 is TGTGCCAGTAACACCAGGGTCGGGCAGCCCCAGCATTTT. Encoded protein: CASNTRVGQPQHF.